The text below deals with one T cell receptor beta chain. The source of the sample is a study of blood T cell repertoires in COVID-19. Sequencing used immunoSEQ multiplex PCR; TCRdb keeps in-frame clones, though not all of them. The sample has roughly 110,000 clones, about three quarters seen once. Germline V gives CDR1 MDHEN, CDR2 SYDVKM. CDR3 length: 15 amino acids. Trimming removed 2 bases at V and 4 bases at J, with 15 bases between. The chain links TRBV28 to TRBJ2-7; tentative D call: TRBD2 (6 bases). The origin of this receptor is a man older than 75 with COVID-19, enrolled during active disease. Sequencing was performed on peripheral blood. The chain's CDR3 is CASSLGASESYEQYF. The CDR3 coding sequence is TGTGCCAGCAGTTTAGGGGCTAGCGAGTCGTACGAGCAGTACTTC.